These 16 T cell receptor beta chains were sequenced from one sample in a study of metastatic and nonmetastatic thyroid tumors. Every patient underwent thyroid surgery untreated. TCRdb used MiXCR to call clones anew from the PCR reads. The data show approximately 16,000 clones, roughly a quarter seen once. The sample comprised adjacent normal tissue. The receptors originated from a female donor with papillary thyroid cancer or a benign thyroid nodule (not recorded which). Some clones in this sample may be carry-over from other donors' samples.

This clone was detected many times. The genes are TRBV12-3 or TRBV12-4 and TRBJ1-1; D ambiguous. This CDR3 is built from 11 residues. Between the trimmed V and J ends, which lost 4 bases and 9 bases, there was a span of 9 bases. DNA for the CDR3: TGTGCCAGCAGTTCACAGAGAAAAGCTTTCTTT. This gives the protein CASSSQRKAFF.

This sequence joins TRBV9 and TRBJ2-1; the match to TRBD2 covers 8 bases. This CDR3 is built from 15 residues. Germline CDR1 and CDR2: SGDLS and YYNGEE. Germline trimming cut 4 bases from V and 9 bases from J; bases unmatched to any gene: 12. The CDR3 nucleotides read TGTGCCAGCAGCTCACCGGGACTAGGTATCCGTGAGCAGTTCTTC. The encoded protein is CASSSPGLGIREQFF. Variable domain in full (rest from reference TRBV9 and TRBJ2-1): DSGVTQTPKHLITATGQRVTLRCSPRSGDLSVYWYQQSLDQGLQFLIQYYNGEERAKGNILERFSAQQFPDLHSELNLSSLELGDSALYFCASSSPGLGIREQFFGPGTRLTVL.

This clone showed up just a few times. The rearrangement links TRBV12-3 or TRBV12-4 to TRBJ1-1, with 10 bases matching TRBD1. V was clipped by 6 bases and J by 0 bases; unmatched bases: 1. The CDR3 has 14 amino acids. The CDR3 loop reads CASRDRGLNTEAFF. CDR3 in DNA: TGTGCCAGCAGGGACAGGGGGTTGAACACTGAAGCTTTCTTT.

This clone appeared a few times. Here the CDR3 DNA reads TGTGCCAGTAGTAGCCGGGACGACATTACTCAGCCCCAGCATTTT. It encodes CASSSRDDITQPQHF. The chain recombines TRBV19 with TRBJ1-5; tentatively, D is TRBD1 (5 bases). The V gene's germline CDR1 is LNHDA and CDR2 SQIVND (reference sequence). The CDR3 is made up of 15 amino acids. V was pared by 4 bases and J by 6 bases, with 16 bases between.

This chain links TRBV9 with TRBJ2-1, with D unresolved. The CDR3 is made up of 13 amino acids. The ends were cut back, 0 bases at V and 5 bases at J, with 6 bases in the middle. CDR1 SGDLS and CDR2 YYNGEE come from the germline V gene. CDR3 sequence (DNA): TGTGCCAGCAGCGTAGTTCCAGACAATGAGCAGTTCTTC. Translated, it gives CASSVVPDNEQFF.

The sample holds a few counts of this clone. The chain uses TRBV7-2 and TRBJ1-2; D is unclear. This CDR3 has 15 amino acids. The V end was cut by 3 bases, the J end by 8 bases, with 19 bases between. CDR1 is SGHTA, CDR2 FQGNSA, per germline. CDR3 loop: CASSFVPPRKDGYTF. In DNA, the CDR3 is TGTGCCAGCAGCTTTGTCCCGCCAAGGAAGGACGGCTACACCTTC.

The chain recombines TRBV6-1 with TRBJ2-1; D is perhaps TRBD1 or TRBD2 (5 bases each). Between the trimmed V and J ends, which lost 7 bases and 7 bases, there was a span of 20 bases. CDR3 length: 15 residues. Germline loops: CDR1 MNHNS, CDR2 SASEGT. This CDR3 reads CASMTLGAGSNEQFF. CDR3 DNA sequence: TGTGCCAGCATGACGCTAGGGGCGGGTAGTAATGAGCAGTTCTTC.

The chain carries TRBV6-1 and TRBJ2-7; D unclear. CDR1 is MNHNS and CDR2 is SASEGT in the germline V gene. The CDR3 totals 15 residues. Trimming took off 5 bases at V and 3 bases at J, with 17 bases between the two ends. The CDR3 DNA reads as TGTGCCAGCAGTTTAATGGGCCAGCCTGACTACGAGCAGTACTTC. This sequence encodes CASSLMGQPDYEQYF.

The chain recombines TRBV7-9 with TRBJ1-2; D may be TRBD1 (5 bases). The CDR3 is 12 residues long. Germline loops: CDR1 SEHNR, CDR2 FQNEAQ (reference sequence). V lost 7 bases, J lost 6 bases, and 12 bases lay in between. CDR3 sequence (DNA): TGTGCCAGCATGAGGGACCGGAATGGCTACACCTTC. It translates to CASMRDRNGYTF.

This clone was found a few times. The gene calls are TRBV20-1 and TRBJ2-7; 12 bases line up with TRBD2. Germline loops: CDR1 DFQATT, CDR2 SNEGSKA (reference sequence). The CDR3 consists of 14 residues. After removal of 5 bases from V and 2 bases from J, the junction contained 4 bases not matched to a gene. The CDR3 nucleotides read TGCAGTGCTCCACTAGCGGGGGGAACCTACGAGCAGTACTTC. Translated: CSAPLAGGTYEQYF.

Relative to its sample, this clone is medium-sized. The chain is built from TRBV9 and TRBJ1-6; D is ambiguous. CDR1 is SGDLS, CDR2 YYNGEE, per germline. The CDR3 is 13 residues long. V shed 1 base and J shed 8 bases, with 7 bases lying between them. The CDR3 here is CASSVQAYSPLHF. Here the CDR3 DNA reads TGTGCCAGCAGCGTACAGGCGTATTCACCCCTCCACTTT.

The V gene is TRBV5-1, the J gene TRBJ2-7, with 7 bases identical to TRBD1. CDR3 length: 13 amino acids. The ends lost 5 bases at V and 5 bases at J; junction bases unmatched: 7. Looked up from germline, CDR1 is SGHRS and CDR2 is YFSETQ. The CDR3 protein is CASSQGGADEQYF. In DNA form, the CDR3 reads TGCGCCAGCAGTCAAGGGGGCGCGGACGAGCAGTACTTC.

This clone was seen more than once but under ten times. The V call is TRBV7-2, the J call TRBJ1-2; 7 nucleotides match TRBD1. CDR3 length equals 12 residues. Trimming at V came to 5 bases and at J to 9 bases, leaving 6 bases not matched to a gene. The V gene's germline CDR1 is SGHTA and CDR2 FQGNSA. For the CDR3, the DNA is TGTGCCAGCAGCACCCCCAGGGGGAGCTACACCTTC. Translation: CASSTPRGSYTF.

Many counts were recorded for this clone. The chain couples TRBV12-3 or TRBV12-4 to TRBJ1-5, with D maybe TRBD1 (5 bases). V was clipped by 6 bases and J by 5 bases, with 14 bases between them. This CDR3 contains 14 residues. CDR3 protein: CASSRDSSDQPQHF. The CDR3, as DNA: TGTGCCAGCAGCCGAGACAGTTCCGATCAGCCCCAGCATTTT.

V is TRBV10-3 and J is TRBJ2-1; no firm D call. Germline V CDR1 and CDR2: ENHRY, SYGVKD. The length of the CDR3 is 15 residues. V was clipped by 3 bases and J by 0 bases, with 9 bases between them. CDR3 region: CAISEVDDSYNEQFF. The CDR3 bases are TGTGCCATCAGTGAAGTCGACGACTCCTACAATGAGCAGTTCTTC.

The chain employs TRBV4-1 and TRBJ2-1, with TRBD2 identical over 7 bases. Trimming cost V 2 bases and J 7 bases; bases outside gene matches: 2. The CDR3 spans 13 residues. Germline CDR1 reads MGHRA; CDR2 reads YSYEKL. The CDR3 protein is CASSQTGGNEQFF. The CDR3 DNA sequence: TGCGCCAGCAGCCAAACCGGGGGGAATGAGCAGTTCTTC.